The rows below give T cell receptor beta chains drawn from one sample of a study of cytomegalovirus exposure and HLA in healthy donors. Libraries were prepared by immunoSEQ multiplex PCR; TCRdb keeps only in-frame clonotypes and omits some of them. The profile covers about 190,000 clones, with over 70% appearing a single time and less than 4% taken by the ten largest. What was sequenced was PBMCs. The receptors were gathered from a woman younger than 45 in good health and CMV-seropositive. Each CDR3 is given with its conserved first and last residue. Fields, in order: V gene, J gene, clone size, CDR3 protein. Part of the rows lack a size; the others show once, few, many or a class for expanded clones.

V gene: TRBV7-9
J gene: .
clone size: .
CDR3 protein: CASSGQHQNSYEQYF

V gene: TRBV19
J gene: TRBJ1-2
clone size: .
CDR3 protein: CASSIRRADPRGYTF

V gene: TRBV5-4
J gene: TRBJ2-2
clone size: .
CDR3 protein: CASSLGARGRTGELFF

V gene: TRBV9
J gene: TRBJ1-5
clone size: .
CDR3 protein: CASSVGTGGAEPQHF

V gene: TRBV6-6
J gene: TRBJ1-1
clone size: few
CDR3 protein: CASSSRGRAEAFF

V gene: TRBV5-5
J gene: TRBJ2-3
clone size: few
CDR3 protein: CASSLSLSRGPGDTQYF

V gene: TRBV7-2
J gene: TRBJ2-3
clone size: few
CDR3 protein: CASSLAPRGYPDTQYF

V gene: TRBV5-1
J gene: TRBJ1-4
clone size: .
CDR3 protein: CASSSSGAATNEKLFF

V gene: TRBV7-9
J gene: TRBJ1-2
clone size: .
CDR3 protein: CASSSKDRGYGYTF

V gene: TRBV4-1
J gene: TRBJ2-2
clone size: .
CDR3 protein: CASSELAGYTGELFF

V gene: TRBV18
J gene: TRBJ1-3
clone size: once
CDR3 protein: CASSPGADYSGNTIYF

V gene: TRBV28
J gene: TRBJ1-1
clone size: few
CDR3 protein: CASRRQGNTEAFF

V gene: TRBV6-1
J gene: TRBJ1-2
clone size: .
CDR3 protein: CASSGRDRGVYGYTF

V gene: TRBV7-2
J gene: TRBJ2-1
clone size: .
CDR3 protein: CASSAPGLPLLNEQFF

V gene: TRBV28
J gene: TRBJ2-7
clone size: .
CDR3 protein: CATLRGGPSFEQYF

V gene: TRBV7-2
J gene: TRBJ2-2
clone size: few
CDR3 protein: CASSKTSGKNTGELFF

V gene: TRBV2
J gene: TRBJ2-3
clone size: once
CDR3 protein: CASSEGTTSLTDTQYF

V gene: TRBV5-1
J gene: TRBJ2-2
clone size: .
CDR3 protein: CASSNSVSNTGELFF

V gene: TRBV15
J gene: TRBJ2-7
clone size: .
CDR3 protein: CATSTTSGSGDEQYF

V gene: TRBV6-6
J gene: TRBJ1-4
clone size: .
CDR3 protein: CASSPRTGSINEKLFF

V gene: TRBV2
J gene: TRBJ2-7
clone size: .
CDR3 protein: CASRETGRGEQYF

V gene: TRBV28
J gene: TRBJ2-2
clone size: .
CDR3 protein: CASSSTAGQGDTGELFF